Presented here are 2 T cell receptor beta chains from one specimen sequenced in a study of T cell responses to AZD1222 COVID-19 vaccine. The table came from immunoSEQ multiplex PCR; TCRdb's copy has only in-frame clones and leaves some out. Found here are 130,000 or so clones, 80% to 95% of them singletons; the top ten hold 0.91%. Source: peripheral blood, taken on day 0 of MenACWY control vaccination. Source of these receptors: an adult in good health.

This chain links TRBV3-1 (or the pseudogene TRBV3-2) with TRBJ2-7, with D perhaps TRBD2 (6 bases). Trimming removed 2 bases from V and 10 bases from J, with 12 bases in between. This CDR3 spans 12 amino acids. Germline CDR1 is LGHDT and CDR2 is YNNKEL (reference sequence). This CDR3 is CASSQFWEVQYF. Written as DNA, the CDR3 is TGTGCCAGCAGCCAATTTTGGGAGGTTCAGTACTTC.

The V call is TRBV7-8, the J call TRBJ1-6, with no clear D. Germline V gene data show CDR1 as SGHVS and CDR2 as FQNEAQ. Trimming pared 3 bases from V and 7 bases from J, leaving 13 bases between. The CDR3 is 15 residues long. The CDR3 sequence: CASSFSDGGNSPLHF. CDR3 DNA sequence: TGTGCCAGCAGCTTTAGTGACGGTGGGAATTCACCCCTCCACTTT.